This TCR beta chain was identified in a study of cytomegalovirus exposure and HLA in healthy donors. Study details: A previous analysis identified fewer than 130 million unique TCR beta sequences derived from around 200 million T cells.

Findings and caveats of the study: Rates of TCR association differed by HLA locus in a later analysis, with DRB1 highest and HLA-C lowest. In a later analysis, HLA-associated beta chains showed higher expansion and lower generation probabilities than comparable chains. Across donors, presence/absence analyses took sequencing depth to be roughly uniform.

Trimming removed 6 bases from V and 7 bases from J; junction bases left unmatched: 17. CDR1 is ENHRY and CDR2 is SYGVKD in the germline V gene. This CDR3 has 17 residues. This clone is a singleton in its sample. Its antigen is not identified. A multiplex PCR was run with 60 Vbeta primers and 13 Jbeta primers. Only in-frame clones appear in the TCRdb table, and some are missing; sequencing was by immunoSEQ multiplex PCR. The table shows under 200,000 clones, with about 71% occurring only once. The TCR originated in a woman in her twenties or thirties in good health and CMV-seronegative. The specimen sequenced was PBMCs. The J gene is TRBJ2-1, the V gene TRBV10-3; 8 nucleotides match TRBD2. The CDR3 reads CAISETSAAGEGNEQFF. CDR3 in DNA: TGTGCCATCAGCGAGACCTCCGCAGCGGGAGAAGGAAATGAGCAGTTCTTC.